In its sample, the clone carrying this TCR beta chain was seen many times. Antigen: not known. This specimen comes from a study of T cell repertoires in cytomegalovirus infection. Turning to the study itself: Public TCR beta signature analysis indicated the presence of both CMV infection and matching HLA type. Whole-study findings and limits: The ex vivo response was dominated by HLA-C-restricted CMV-specific TCR beta clonotypes.

TCRdb processed the reads anew with MiXCR; each CDR3 protein has one entry. Seen here are around 210,000 distinct CDR3 sequences, 6.5% observed once, and the top ten hold around 6%. The clonotype comes from a human donor in good health (CMV status not recorded). Some clones in this sample may be carry-over from other donors' samples. Source material: PBMCs.

This CDR3 reads CASRAGTGNTEAFF. As DNA, the CDR3 is TGCGCCAGCAGGGCCGGGACAGGGAACACTGAAGCTTTCTTT. The chain uses TRBV5-1 and TRBJ1-1; 8 nucleotides match TRBD1. V lost 5 bases and J lost 1; bases outside the gene matches: 4. The CDR3 runs to 14 residues. Germline CDR1 is SGHRS and CDR2 is YFSETQ.